Below, 9 T cell receptor beta chains from the same sample are listed, as sequenced in a study of graft-versus-host responses after intestinal transplantation. Sequencing used immunoSEQ multiplex PCR; TCRdb keeps in-frame clones, though not all of them. The sample carries over 40,000 clones, roughly 84% recorded once. These receptors lack a known antigen. The material was unstimulated CD4+ T cells sorted from spleen or lymph node cells, obtained before transplant. The receptor set was obtained from a human donor who was the organ donor for an intestinal transplant.

This sequence joins TRBV10-3 and TRBJ1-1, with a weak D call TRBD1 (5 bases). This CDR3 has 12 residues. The V end lost 4 bases, the J end lost 9 bases, and 12 bases lay between the germline ends. Germline CDR1 reads ENHRY; CDR2 reads SYGVKD. The CDR3 reads CAISGGPLKAFF. The CDR3 DNA reads TGTGCCATCAGTGGGGGACCGCTAAAAGCTTTCTTT.

This rearrangement joins TRBV15 to TRBJ1-5; D gene unclear. The CDR3 runs 17 residues. Per the germline V gene, CDR1 is LNHNV and CDR2 is YYDKDF (reference sequence). Trimming left V 0 bases short and J 2 bases short, with 14 bases between. The CDR3 loop reads CATSRDPQSRGNQPQHF. CDR3 nucleotides: TGTGCCACCAGCAGAGATCCCCAGTCCCGGGGCAATCAGCCCCAGCATTTT.

This clone is a singleton in its sample. The chain joins TRBV27 to TRBJ1-1, with D uncertain. V was cut by 6 bases and J by 2 bases, with 16 bases left in between. CDR1 MNHEY and CDR2 SMNVEV come from the germline V gene (reference sequence). CDR3 length equals 15 residues. For the CDR3, the DNA is TGTGCCAGCAGCCTTCGGCGGGCGGCAAACACTGAAGCTTTCTTT. This translates into CASSLRRAANTEAFF.

The rearrangement uses TRBV6-1 and TRBJ2-3; the match to TRBD2 covers 10 bases. V shed 2 bases, J shed 4 bases, and the junction held 0 bases outside the gene matches. Looked up from germline, CDR1 is MNHNS and CDR2 is SASEGT. The length of the CDR3 is 14 residues. The CDR3 nucleotides are TGTGCCAGCAGTGAAAGCGGGAGGGCAGATACGCAGTATTTT. Protein: CASSESGRADTQYF.

This clone came up once. The genes are TRBV29-1 and TRBJ2-5, with D possibly matching TRBD1 (5 bases). Germline lookup yields CDR1 SQVTM and CDR2 ANQGSEA. The CDR3 totals 10 residues. Trimming took 7 bases from V and 5 from J, leaving 8 bases between them. DNA for the CDR3: TGCAGCGCTGGGGCGGAGACCCAGTACTTC. Amino acids: CSAGAETQYF.

The rearrangement links TRBV4-3 to TRBJ1-2; 7 bases map to TRBD1. V gave up 2 bases and J gave up 4 bases; unmatched junction bases: 25. The CDR3 is 21 residues long. Germline V CDR1 and CDR2: LGHNA, YSLEER. The CDR3 sequence: CASSQSSSIGGEGLSSYGYTF. CDR3 DNA sequence: TGCGCCAGCAGCCAATCGTCGTCAATAGGGGGCGAGGGGCTATCGAGCTATGGCTACACCTTC.

V usage is TRBV2 and J usage is TRBJ2-7, with 7 bases fitting TRBD2. Unmatched junction bases numbered 8, after V lost 3 bases and J lost 0 bases. The germline CDR1 and CDR2 sequences are SNHLY and FYNNEI. This CDR3 is 16 amino acids long. CDR3 DNA sequence: TGTGCCAGCAGTGATAGCCAGGGACTAACCTCCTACGAGCAGTACTTC. It codes for CASSDSQGLTSYEQYF. Looking up the rest from reference TRBV2 and TRBJ2-7 gives the full variable domain: EPEVTQTPSHQVTQMGQEVILRCVPISNHLYFYWYRQILGQKVEFLVSFYNNEISEKSEIFDDQFSVERPDGSNFTLKIRSTKLEDSAMYFCASSDSQGLTSYEQYFGPGTRLTVT.

The chain has TRBV6-5 and TRBJ1-2; D possibly corresponds to TRBD1 (6 bases). The V gene's germline CDR1 is MNHEY and CDR2 SVGAGI. Trimming left V 6 bases short and J 2 bases short, with 10 bases between. The CDR3 runs 13 residues. The CDR3 spells CASRRTANYGYTF. The CDR3 DNA reads as TGTGCCAGCAGAAGGACAGCGAACTATGGCTACACCTTC.

This chain links TRBV30 with TRBJ1-2; 9 bases map to TRBD1. This CDR3 comprises 14 residues. Trimming took 0 bases from V and 4 from J; bases not matched to a gene: 3. The germline gives CDR1 GTSNPN, CDR2 SVGIG (reference sequence). Here the CDR3 DNA reads TGTGCCTGGAGTGTACAGGGGGCGGGCTATGGCTACACCTTC. Translating it yields CAWSVQGAGYGYTF.